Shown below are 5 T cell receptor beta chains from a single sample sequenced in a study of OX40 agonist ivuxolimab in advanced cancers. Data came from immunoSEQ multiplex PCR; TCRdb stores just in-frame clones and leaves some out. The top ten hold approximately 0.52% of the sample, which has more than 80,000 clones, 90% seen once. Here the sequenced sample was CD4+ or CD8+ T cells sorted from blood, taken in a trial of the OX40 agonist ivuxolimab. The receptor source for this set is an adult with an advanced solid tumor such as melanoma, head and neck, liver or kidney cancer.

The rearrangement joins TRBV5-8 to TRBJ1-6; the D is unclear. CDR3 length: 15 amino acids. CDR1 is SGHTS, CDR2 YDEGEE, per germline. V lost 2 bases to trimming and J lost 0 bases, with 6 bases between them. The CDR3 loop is CASSLGSSYNSPLHF. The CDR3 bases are TGTGCCAGCAGCTTAGGGAGCTCCTATAATTCACCCCTCCACTTT.

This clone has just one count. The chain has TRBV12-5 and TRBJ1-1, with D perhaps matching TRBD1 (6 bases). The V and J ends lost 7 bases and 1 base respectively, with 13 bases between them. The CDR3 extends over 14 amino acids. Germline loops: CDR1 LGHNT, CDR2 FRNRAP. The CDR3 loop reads CASALQGWNTEAFF. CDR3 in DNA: TGTGCTAGTGCTTTACAGGGTTGGAACACTGAAGCTTTCTTT.

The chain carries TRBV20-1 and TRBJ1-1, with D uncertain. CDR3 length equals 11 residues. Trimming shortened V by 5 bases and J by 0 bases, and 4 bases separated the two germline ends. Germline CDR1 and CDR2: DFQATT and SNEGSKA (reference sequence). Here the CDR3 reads CSALLNTEAFF. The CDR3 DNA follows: TGCAGTGCTCTCTTGAACACTGAAGCTTTCTTT.

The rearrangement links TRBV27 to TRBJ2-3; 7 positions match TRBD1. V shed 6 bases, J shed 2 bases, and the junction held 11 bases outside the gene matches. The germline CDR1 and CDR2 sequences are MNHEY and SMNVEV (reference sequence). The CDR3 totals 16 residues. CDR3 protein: CASRSAGTVDTDTQYF. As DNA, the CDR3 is TGTGCCAGCAGATCCGCCGGGACAGTGGACACAGATACGCAGTATTTT.

The CDR3 spells CAISKGSGNTIYF. The DNA for the CDR3 is TGTGCCATCAGTAAGGGATCTGGAAACACCATATATTTT. The rearrangement joins TRBV10-3 to TRBJ1-3; D remains unclear. Per the germline V gene, CDR1 is ENHRY and CDR2 is SYGVKD. This CDR3 contains 13 residues. Trimming removed 5 bases at V and 1 base at J, with 6 bases between.